This T cell receptor beta chain was found in a study of beta chain features in type 1 diabetes (dated by TCRdb to between 2018 and 2020). About the full investigation: Mean age, gender distribution, total cell number and subset yield were not different between patients and healthy donors. A total of 107,917,701 sorted cells were examined across all samples, and the number of cells per subset was strongly correlated with RNA yield. In the study, recently diagnosed type 1 diabetes patients and matched healthy donors were compared on the TCRB repertoires of their sorted circulating CD4+ T cell subsets. Regulatory and stem cell-like memory subsets were obtained from only 8 patients and roughly 8 healthy donors, while naive and central memory subsets were obtained from all 30 or so donors.

The full study reports these points: In all four CD4+ subsets, TCRB CDR3 length was moderately but significantly shorter in type 1 diabetes patients. Because cDNA rather than genomic DNA was sequenced, highly expressing activated cells could have been over-represented, although no difference in activation and CD3 levels was found between groups. Naive, central memory and regulatory TCRB repertoires appeared more similar among patients than among healthy donors. HLA sub-analyses involved small numbers of individuals, so any influence of HLA type on TCRB rearrangement remained unresolved. At VDJ recombination sites, patients with type 1 diabetes made fewer insertions and deleted more nucleotides, a pattern implying thymic rearrangement abnormalities. Shorter templates might be favored by PCR, yet because patient and control samples were amplified and corrected together, any such skew would affect both groups equally.

The sample holds many counts of this clone. What this receptor recognizes is not known. One base away there is no much larger clone; base qualities are not given. Each donor gave one peripheral blood draw, averaging approximately 110 mL, which was collected into heparinised tubes. A BD FACSAria II and a panel including CD45RO, CCR7, CD25, CD127, CD95 and CD27 were used to sort naive, central memory, regulatory and stem cell-like memory CD4+ T cells. Every sorted population had a purity above 95%. PBMCs were isolated immediately by Lymphoprep density gradient centrifugation and stained directly without culture. To minimize batch effects, samples were stained and sorted in pairs, one healthy donor with one patient per experiment. The High Capacity cDNA Reverse Transcription Kit was used to reverse transcribe all of the isolated RNA, meaning that expressed TCRB transcripts were what got sequenced. Naive, central memory and regulatory T cell samples underwent deep immunoSEQ sequencing, averaging about 3.57 million total reads per sample. Sorted cells were lysed in RLT buffer, and RNA was extracted using DNase-treated RNeasy Micro or Mini kits according to cell number. Each cell subset was processed separately to prevent cross-contamination, with patient and healthy donor samples processed together. The immunoSEQ multiplex PCR was used to amplify TCRB sequences from cDNA, yielding 87-bp fragments that span the CDR3 region. The amplicons were sequenced using the Illumina HiSeq platform. In the paper's pipeline: PCR bias was corrected computationally using synthetic template baselines, and reads within Hamming distance 2 were collapsed, with unmergeable singletons discarded. Reads were aligned to IMGT to assign V, D and J genes, CDR3 length, and insertions or deletions at six rearrangement sites. Within each subset, clonotype counts were normalized to sorted cell number, after which true diversity and Gini coefficients were computed with the tcR R package. The overlap coefficient, calculated on TCRB nucleotide sequences, was used to measure repertoire sharing. In TCRdb, the immuneACCESS table is reduced to in-frame sequences with V and J assigned. These tables do not hold every clone; where another copy was compared, an unresolved V gene accounts for under half, and the others remain unexplained. V and J calls and clone size are given by that table; D and trimming were obtained from the DNA. The sample has around 140,000 clones on record, approximately 10% of them singletons. Approximately 0.7% of the sample goes to the ten largest clones.

This clonotype originated in a man aged 25-45 years with type 1 diabetes. Material for sequencing was central memory CD4+ T cells from blood.

The sequenced DNA: TGTGCCTGGAGTCCCGCAGGGGCCCAGTACTTC. Its protein reads: CAWSPAGAQYF. This sequence uses TRBV30 and TRBJ2-5; TRBD1 is possibly the D segment (6 matching bases). From the cysteine through the phenylalanine, the CDR3 covers 11 amino acids. Only the CDR3 region is kept as DNA, spanning 33 bases read in frame from base 1. V gives up 2 bases and J gives up 9 bases, and the segment between their germline ends measures 10 bases. CDR1 and CDR2 are drawn from the germline V gene (reference sequence): GTSNPN, SVGIG.